The 6 T cell receptor beta chains below were found in one sample sequenced in a study of radiotherapy plus CTLA-4 blockade in lung cancer (dated by TCRdb to the late 2010s). The library relied on the immunoSEQ multiplex PCR assay. As stored in TCRdb, this immuneACCESS dataset retains in-frame rearrangements with V and J assigned. A fraction of the clones does not appear; measured against another copy, unresolved V genes explain less than half of the discrepancy, and the remainder lacks a known reason. A total of 42,000 or so clones appear in this sample, about four fifths of them only once. 20% to 30% of the sample goes to the ten largest clones. This specimen was peripheral blood, taken from a patient treated with radiotherapy plus ipilimumab. These receptors were collected from a human donor with non-small cell lung cancer that progressed on radiotherapy plus ipilimumab.

The chain has TRBV19 and TRBJ1-5, with TRBD1 matching over 8 bases. The trim removed 6 bases at V and 10 bases at J, leaving 8 bases unmatched. This CDR3 region has 13 residues. Germline CDR1 reads LNHDA; CDR2 reads SQIVND (reference sequence). The CDR3 region is CASRGTGTGPQHF. The CDR3 nucleotides are TGTGCCAGTAGAGGTACCGGGACAGGACCCCAGCATTTT.

The chain uses TRBV9 and TRBJ1-2; 8 nucleotides align to TRBD1. The CDR3 spans 18 residues. Germline V CDR1 and CDR2: SGDLS, YYNGEE. Trimming at V came to 4 bases and at J to 1 base, leaving 15 bases not matched to a gene. CDR3 DNA sequence: TGTGCCAGCAGCCCTCTGCAGGGGGCCGCGATGGGTAACTATGGCTACACCTTC. It codes for CASSPLQGAAMGNYGYTF.

The chain combines TRBV6-5 with TRBJ2-1, with 7 positions matching TRBD1. Germline CDR1 MNHEY, CDR2 SVGAGI. The length of the CDR3 is 15 residues. Trimming at V came to 5 bases and at J to 8 bases, leaving 12 bases not matched to a gene. This CDR3 is CASSTTGQLLHEQFF. DNA for the CDR3: TGTGCCAGCAGTACAACGGGACAGCTTCTGCATGAGCAGTTCTTC.

This sequence joins TRBV5-4 and TRBJ2-5; 10 positions match TRBD2. V trimming: 2 bases; J trimming: 5 bases; junction bases outside the gene matches: 6. Per the germline V gene, CDR1 is SGHNT and CDR2 is YYREEE (reference sequence). The CDR3 loop spans 15 amino acids. The CDR3, as DNA: TGTGCCAGCAGCTTAGCGGGGGGGCCGTTTGAGACCCAGTACTTC. Amino acids: CASSLAGGPFETQYF. The entire variable domain, with the rest obtained from reference TRBV5-4 and TRBJ2-5, is as follows: ETGVTQSPTHLIKTRGQQVTLRCSSQSGHNTVSWYQQALGQGPQFIFQYYREEENGRGNFPPRFSGLQFPNYSSELNVNALELDDSALYLCASSLAGGPFETQYFGPGTRLLVL.

The rearrangement links TRBV5-4 to TRBJ1-2; 7 nucleotides agree with TRBD1. V lost 4 bases and J lost 7; bases outside the gene matches: 4. Germline assignment: CDR1 SGHNT and CDR2 YYREEE (reference sequence). CDR3 length: 12 residues. CDR3 in amino acids: CASSTGDFGYTF. The CDR3 coding sequence is TGTGCCAGCAGCACAGGGGATTTTGGCTACACCTTC.

The genes are TRBV7-2 and TRBJ1-3; no definite D call. Germline V gives CDR1 SGHTA, CDR2 FQGNSA. This CDR3 has 15 amino acids. The V end was cut by 2 bases, the J end by 0 bases, with 8 bases between. CDR3 in amino acids: CASSLMRSSGNTIYF. The CDR3 bases are TGTGCCAGCAGCTTAATGAGGAGCTCTGGAAACACCATATATTTT.